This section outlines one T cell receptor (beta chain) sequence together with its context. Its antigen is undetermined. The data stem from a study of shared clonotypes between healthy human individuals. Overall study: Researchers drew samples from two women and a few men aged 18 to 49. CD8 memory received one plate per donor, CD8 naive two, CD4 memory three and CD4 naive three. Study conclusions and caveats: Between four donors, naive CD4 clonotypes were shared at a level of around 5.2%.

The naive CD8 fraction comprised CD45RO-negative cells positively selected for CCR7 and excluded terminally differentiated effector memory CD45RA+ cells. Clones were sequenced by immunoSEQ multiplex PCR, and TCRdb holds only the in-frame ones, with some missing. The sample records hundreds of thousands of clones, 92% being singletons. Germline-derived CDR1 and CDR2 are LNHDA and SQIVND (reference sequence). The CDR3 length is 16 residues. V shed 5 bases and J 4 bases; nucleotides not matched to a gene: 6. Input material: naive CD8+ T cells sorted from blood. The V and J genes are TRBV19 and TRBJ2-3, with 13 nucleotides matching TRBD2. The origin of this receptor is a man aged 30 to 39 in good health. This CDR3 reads CASSRLAGGVADTQYF. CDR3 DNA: TGTGCCAGTAGTCGACTAGCGGGAGGAGTGGCAGATACGCAGTATTTT.